Included here is one TCR beta chain sequence, with context. What it binds is not known. V lost 1 base, J lost 5 bases, and 5 bases lay in between. The length of the CDR3 is 13 residues. Germline assignment: CDR1 SGHTA and CDR2 FQGTGA. This record belongs to a study of cytomegalovirus exposure and HLA in healthy donors. Study at large: Earlier results showed some 120 million unique TCR beta sequences derived from roughly 190 million T cells. Whole-study findings and limits: Accurate predictions that matched the HLA-A and HLA-B alleles of most subjects were reportedly made from TCR beta sequences. In vitro work confirmed that a few CMV-associated chains recognize CMV antigens. Cytomegalovirus-associated TCR beta chains were listed, numbering 150 to 200.

The PCR used 60 Vbeta and 13 Jbeta primers. Sequencing used immunoSEQ multiplex PCR; TCRdb keeps in-frame clones, though not all of them. The data show roughly 150,000 clones, less than 90% seen once. The sequence derives from a boy aged 2-9 years in good health and CMV-seronegative. Source material: PBMCs. The chain joins TRBV7-3 to TRBJ2-2, with D uncertain. The CDR3, as DNA: TGTGCCAGCAGCTTAAGTTCGACCGGGGAGCTGTTTTTT. Its translation: CASSLSSTGELFF.